The T cell receptor (beta chain) under discussion was sequenced for a study of cytomegalovirus exposure and HLA in healthy donors. Study findings and constraints: A previous analysis found most TCR beta V segments productive roughly 87% or roughly 30% of the time.

The PCR had 60 Vbeta and 13 Jbeta primers. Sequencing was performed with immunoSEQ multiplex PCR; in TCRdb, only in-frame clones are kept and a portion is missing. The sample consists of more than 100,000 clones, approximately 80% of them appearing once. Notes on this clone: Its antigen remains unknown.

The material sequenced was PBMCs. This receptor was identified in a man in his forties or fifties in good health and CMV-seronegative.

CDR3 sequence: CASRLQANYGYTF. In DNA, the CDR3 is TGTGCCAGCAGACTACAAGCTAACTATGGCTACACCTTC. The V call is TRBV27, the J call TRBJ1-2; no definite D call. The CDR3 loop spans 13 amino acids. From germline, CDR1 is MNHEY and CDR2 SMNVEV (reference sequence). The V end was cut by 6 bases, the J end by 0 bases, with 8 bases between.